The following is a TCR beta chain sequence with its context. Its antigen has not been determined. It has no much larger one-base neighbor in the sample; base qualities were not kept. Tumor samples were obtained before definitive surgery or chemotherapy. The MD Anderson Biospecimen Extraction Resource handled genomic DNA extraction, while the MD Anderson Cancer Genomics Laboratory carried out the TCR sequencing. This sample is part of a study of high-grade serous ovarian cancer treatment subgroups (dated by TCRdb to the early 2020s). As for the study more broadly: On average, sequencing produced about 14,000 reads and 6,500 to 7,500 unique TCR beta rearrangements for each sample. Of the approximately 30 patients in the cohort, around ten had no residual disease after primary surgery (R0), around ten were excellent NACT responders, and around ten were poor NACT responders. One primary tumor sample and two metastatic tumor samples were collected from each patient, for a total of around 99 samples. The study profiled TCR beta repertoires in high-grade serous ovarian cancer patients grouped by complete gross resection or neoadjuvant chemotherapy response under a laparoscopic triage algorithm. Study-wide findings and limitations: The TCR repertoire analyses centered on CDR3, and CDR1 and CDR2 were not analyzed. Spatial information was not captured by bulk tumor TCR sequencing, so insight into HGSC tumor complexity and diversity was limited. Neoantigen level correlated positively with TCR clonal relatedness, and copy number variation and mutation load from whole-genome sequencing showed a positive trend with TCR clonal relatedness. Repertoire similarity between tumors from the same patient ranged from roughly 0.11 to 0.79, while tumors from different patients showed almost no similarity.

High-throughput TCR profiling via ImmunoSEQ was performed on the approximately 90 tumor samples. For the original study's pipeline: Repertoire diversity metrics included richness (unique productive sequences), clonality, evenness and relatedness; Bhattacharyya coefficient assessed similarity between samples. A sensitivity analysis that removed TCRs with fewer than two reads produced consistent conclusions. Held by TCRdb, this immuneACCESS table contains in-frame sequences only and omits some clones. Under half of the omission traces to an unresolved V gene where checked; the cause of the rest is unknown. Clone size and V and J calls were adopted from that table, with D and trimming inferred from the DNA. A total of fewer than 4,500 clones appear in this sample, roughly four fifths of them only once. The ten most abundant clones make up around 4.9% of the sample. Trimming takes 5 bases from V and 12 bases from J, and the germline ends sit 17 bases apart. The germline V gene specifies SGHTA as CDR1 and FQGNSA as CDR2. Spanning cysteine to phenylalanine, the CDR3 consists of 13 amino acids. Only the CDR3 region is kept as DNA, spanning 39 bases read in frame from base 1.

The receptor chain draws on TRBV7-2 and TRBJ1-5, and possibly TRBD1, on 5 matching bases. The clonotype was recovered from a human donor with high-grade serous ovarian cancer. What was sequenced was tumor tissue. At the DNA level, the sequence is TGTGCCAGCAGCCGCCCCCCAGGGACGGGCCAGCATTTT. This gives the protein CASSRPPGTGQHF. With the rest looked up from the reference TRBV7-2 and TRBJ1-5 genes rather than sequenced, the full variable domain is GAGVSQSPSNKVTEKGKDVELRCDPISGHTALYWYRQSLGQGLEFLIYFQGNSAPDKSGLPSDRFSAERTGGSVSTLTIQRTQQEDSAVYLCASSRPPGTGQHFGDGTRLSIL.